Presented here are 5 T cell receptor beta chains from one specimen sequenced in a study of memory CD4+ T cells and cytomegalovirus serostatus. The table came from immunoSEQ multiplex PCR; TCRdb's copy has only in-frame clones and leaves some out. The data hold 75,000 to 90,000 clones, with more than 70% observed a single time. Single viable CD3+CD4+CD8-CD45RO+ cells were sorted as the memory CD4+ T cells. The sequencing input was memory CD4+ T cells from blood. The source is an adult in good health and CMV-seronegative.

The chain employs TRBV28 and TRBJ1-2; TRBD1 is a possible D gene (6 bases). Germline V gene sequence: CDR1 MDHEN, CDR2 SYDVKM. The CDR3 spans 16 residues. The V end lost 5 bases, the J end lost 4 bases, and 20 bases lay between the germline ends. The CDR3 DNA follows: TGTGCCAGCAGTCCCTCCCTAGGGGGGGGACGCTATGGCTACACCTTC. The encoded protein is CASSPSLGGGRYGYTF.

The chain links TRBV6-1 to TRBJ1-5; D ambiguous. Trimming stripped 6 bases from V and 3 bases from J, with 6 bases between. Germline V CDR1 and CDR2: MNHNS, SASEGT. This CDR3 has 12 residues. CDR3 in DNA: TGTGCCAGCAGAAACAACAATCAGCCCCAGCATTTT. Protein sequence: CASRNNNQPQHF.

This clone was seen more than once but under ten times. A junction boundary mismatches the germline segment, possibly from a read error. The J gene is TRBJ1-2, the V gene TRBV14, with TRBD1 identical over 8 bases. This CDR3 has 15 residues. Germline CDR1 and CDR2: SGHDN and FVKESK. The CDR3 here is CASSKDQDRVYGYTF. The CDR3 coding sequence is TGTGCCAGCAGCAAAGACCAGGACAGGGTCTATGGCTACACCTTC.

CDR3: CASSTGWAGYTF. CDR3 DNA: TGTGCCAGTAGCACAGGGTGGGCTGGCTACACCTTC. V is TRBV19 and J is TRBJ1-2; maybe TRBD1 (6 bases). In germline, CDR1 is LNHDA, CDR2 SQIVND (reference sequence). Between the trimmed V and J ends, which lost 6 bases and 7 bases, there was a span of 12 bases. The CDR3 has 12 residues.

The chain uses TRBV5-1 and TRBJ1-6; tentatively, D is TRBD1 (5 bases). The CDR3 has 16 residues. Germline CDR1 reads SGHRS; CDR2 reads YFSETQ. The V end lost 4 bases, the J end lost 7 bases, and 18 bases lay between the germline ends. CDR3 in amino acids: CASSRGLVLENSPLHF. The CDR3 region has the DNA TGCGCCAGCAGCCGGGGACTTGTTTTGGAGAATTCACCCCTCCACTTT.